These T cell receptor beta chains were read from a single sample in a study of cytomegalovirus exposure and HLA in healthy donors. TCRdb's copy holds only in-frame clones and misses some; the assay was immunoSEQ multiplex PCR. The sample shows some 120,000 clones, more than 9% of them seen only once. The sample taken for sequencing was PBMCs. The receptor set was obtained from a woman in her late teens or twenties in good health and CMV-seropositive. CDR3s include the opening cysteine and the closing phenylalanine or tryptophan. Fields, in order: D gene, clone size, V gene, J gene, CDR3 DNA, CDR3 protein. The D gene is left open where the match is weak. Not all rows give a size; the values are once, few, many and, for expanded clones, a class.

d_gene: .
abundance: .
v_gene: TRBV7-8
j_gene: TRBJ1-5
CDR3nt: TGTGCCAGCCGTGAAGGGGGGGGAGGTGAACAGCCCCAGCATTTT
CDR3aa: CASREGGGGEQPQHF

d_gene: TRBD2
abundance: few
v_gene: TRBV29-1
j_gene: TRBJ2-1
CDR3nt: TGCAGCGTTGAAAAAACGGCTAGCGGGTCCCGTGGGGCCCCGTTCTTC
CDR3aa: CSVEKTASGSRGAPFF

d_gene: TRBD2
abundance: once
v_gene: TRBV14
j_gene: TRBJ2-4
CDR3nt: TGTGCCAGCAGCCGAACCGGGACTAGCGCGTGGGAAGCCAAAAACATTCAGTACTTC
CDR3aa: CASSRTGTSAWEAKNIQYF

d_gene: .
abundance: .
v_gene: TRBV5-6
j_gene: TRBJ1-4
CDR3nt: TGTGCCAGCAGCCTAGGTTTCTCGATTAATGAAAAACTGTTTTTT
CDR3aa: CASSLGFSINEKLFF

d_gene: TRBD1
abundance: few
v_gene: TRBV28
j_gene: TRBJ1-1
CDR3nt: TGTGCCAGCAGTTTACTGGCAGGGGGGAACACTGAAGCTTTCTTT
CDR3aa: CASSLLAGGNTEAFF

d_gene: TRBD2
abundance: .
v_gene: TRBV6-6
j_gene: TRBJ2-5
CDR3nt: TGTGCCAGCAGTTCGGGCGGGAGAGAGACCCAGTACTTC
CDR3aa: CASSSGGRETQYF

d_gene: .
abundance: once
v_gene: TRBV6-5
j_gene: TRBJ1-4
CDR3nt: TGTGCCAGAAGGTTCGAAGGGAGTGAAAAACTGTTTTTT
CDR3aa: CARRFEGSEKLFF

d_gene: TRBD2
abundance: .
v_gene: TRBV7-9
j_gene: TRBJ2-1
CDR3nt: TGTGCCAGCAGCTTACTAGCGGGAGTGAATGAGCAGTTCTTC
CDR3aa: CASSLLAGVNEQFF

d_gene: .
abundance: .
v_gene: TRBV21-1
j_gene: TRBJ1-3
CDR3nt: TGTGCCAGCAGCAAAGCAGGACACCACTCTGGAAACACCATATATTTT
CDR3aa: CASSKAGHHSGNTIYF

d_gene: .
abundance: few
v_gene: TRBV6-1
j_gene: TRBJ1-1
CDR3nt: TGTGCCAGCACCTTTCCGGGAGAAACTGAAGCTTTCTTT
CDR3aa: CASTFPGETEAFF

d_gene: TRBD1
abundance: few
v_gene: TRBV6-5
j_gene: TRBJ2-7
CDR3nt: TGTGCCAGCAGTTCAGGGGGGACAGGGGTCGCCGAGCAGTACTTC
CDR3aa: CASSSGGTGVAEQYF

d_gene: .
abundance: .
v_gene: TRBV4-1
j_gene: TRBJ2-5
CDR3nt: TGCGCCAGCAGTCAAATGTGGGGGCGAGAGACCCAGTACTTC
CDR3aa: CASSQMWGRETQYF

d_gene: TRBD1
abundance: few
v_gene: TRBV30
j_gene: TRBJ2-3
CDR3nt: TGTGCCTGGAGTGTGGGACAGGGGTCAACAGATACGCAGTATTTT
CDR3aa: CAWSVGQGSTDTQYF

d_gene: TRBD1
abundance: few
v_gene: TRBV30
j_gene: TRBJ1-2
CDR3nt: TGTGCCTGGGGGACAGGGGGCATCTATGGCTACACCTTC
CDR3aa: CAWGTGGIYGYTF

d_gene: .
abundance: few
v_gene: TRBV7-9
j_gene: TRBJ2-7
CDR3nt: TGTGCCAGCAGCCGTGCCTTAGCCTCCTACGAGCAGTACTTC
CDR3aa: CASSRALASYEQYF

d_gene: .
abundance: .
v_gene: TRBV30
j_gene: TRBJ1-1
CDR3nt: TGTGCCTGGTCTCGGGACATAGGTTCTGAAGCTTTCTTT
CDR3aa: CAWSRDIGSEAFF

d_gene: .
abundance: few
v_gene: TRBV6-5
j_gene: TRBJ1-5
CDR3nt: TGTGCCAGCAGTGAGGGGGAATCTCAGCCCCAGCATTTT
CDR3aa: CASSEGESQPQHF

d_gene: TRBD1
abundance: few
v_gene: TRBV5-1
j_gene: TRBJ2-3
CDR3nt: TGCGCCAGCAGCCCCCAGACAGGGGTTGGCACAGATACGCAGTATTTT
CDR3aa: CASSPQTGVGTDTQYF

d_gene: TRBD1
abundance: .
v_gene: TRBV30
j_gene: TRBJ1-1
CDR3nt: TGTGCCTGGAGTAAACCGACAGGGGGAGTTACTGAAGCTTTCTTT
CDR3aa: CAWSKPTGGVTEAFF

d_gene: TRBD1
abundance: once
v_gene: TRBV4-1
j_gene: TRBJ1-1
CDR3nt: TGCGCCAGCAGCCAAGAGGGACAGCGAAACACTGAAGCTTTCTTT
CDR3aa: CASSQEGQRNTEAFF

d_gene: .
abundance: few
v_gene: TRBV5-4
j_gene: TRBJ2-5
CDR3nt: TGTGCCAGCAGCGGGGGGGACAGGAGTATGGAGACCCAGTACTTC
CDR3aa: CASSGGDRSMETQYF

d_gene: TRBD1
abundance: few
v_gene: TRBV7-9
j_gene: TRBJ1-1
CDR3nt: TGTGCCAGCAGCTACGACAGGGGCGAAGGCACTGAAGCTTTCTTT
CDR3aa: CASSYDRGEGTEAFF

d_gene: TRBD1
abundance: .
v_gene: TRBV30
j_gene: TRBJ1-2
CDR3nt: TGTGCCTGGACCTCACAGGGGGCAGGTTCATATGGCTACACCTTC
CDR3aa: CAWTSQGAGSYGYTF

d_gene: TRBD2
abundance: .
v_gene: TRBV5-4
j_gene: TRBJ2-7
CDR3nt: TGTGCCAGCAGCTTGGGTCTAGCGGAGGCCTACGAGCAGTACTTC
CDR3aa: CASSLGLAEAYEQYF

d_gene: .
abundance: few
v_gene: TRBV15
j_gene: TRBJ1-3
CDR3nt: TGTGCCACCAGCAGAGATATTCCAAACACCATATATTTT
CDR3aa: CATSRDIPNTIYF

d_gene: .
abundance: .
v_gene: TRBV25-1
j_gene: TRBJ1-1
CDR3nt: TGTGCCAGCTGGGGCTTATCTGAAGCTTTCTTT
CDR3aa: CASWGLSEAFF

d_gene: TRBD1
abundance: few
v_gene: TRBV28
j_gene: TRBJ1-2
CDR3nt: TGTGCCAGCAGGGCTGGGACAGTGAACTATGGCTACACCTTC
CDR3aa: CASRAGTVNYGYTF

d_gene: TRBD2
abundance: .
v_gene: TRBV11-2
j_gene: TRBJ2-1
CDR3nt: TGTGCCAGCAGCTTAGTGGGAGTAGGCGGGAGCTCCTACAATGAGCAGTTCTTC
CDR3aa: CASSLVGVGGSSYNEQFF

d_gene: .
abundance: .
v_gene: TRBV18
j_gene: TRBJ2-5
CDR3nt: TGTGCCAGCACCAACCAGGTAGAGACCCAGTACTTC
CDR3aa: CASTNQVETQYF

d_gene: .
abundance: .
v_gene: TRBV18
j_gene: TRBJ1-2
CDR3nt: TGTGCCAGCTCAAGCCAACAGGGTCGGGACTATGGCTACACCTTC
CDR3aa: CASSSQQGRDYGYTF

d_gene: .
abundance: few
v_gene: TRBV6-5
j_gene: TRBJ1-5
CDR3nt: TGTGCGACCAGGGGTTTGAGTCAGCCCCAGCATTTT
CDR3aa: CATRGLSQPQHF

d_gene: TRBD2
abundance: .
v_gene: TRBV7-2
j_gene: TRBJ2-5
CDR3nt: TGTGCCAGCAGCTGGGGACTAGCGGGAGAGGAAGAGACCCAGTACTTC
CDR3aa: CASSWGLAGEEETQYF

d_gene: TRBD1
abundance: .
v_gene: TRBV10-3
j_gene: TRBJ1-2
CDR3nt: TGTGCCATCAGTGGGGACAGCCTGAACTATGGCTACACCTTC
CDR3aa: CAISGDSLNYGYTF

d_gene: TRBD1
abundance: .
v_gene: TRBV18
j_gene: TRBJ1-1
CDR3nt: TGTGCCAGCTCAGCCGACAGGGGACAAATTCCTGAAGCTTTCTTT
CDR3aa: CASSADRGQIPEAFF

d_gene: TRBD1
abundance: .
v_gene: TRBV5-1
j_gene: TRBJ2-7
CDR3nt: TGCGCCAGCAGCAAAGGACAGGGCGCCTTCTACGAGCAGTACTTC
CDR3aa: CASSKGQGAFYEQYF

d_gene: TRBD2
abundance: .
v_gene: TRBV29-1
j_gene: TRBJ2-1
CDR3nt: TGCAGCGTTGCGGTTGATTGGGCGGGGGACAATGAGCAGTTCTTC
CDR3aa: CSVAVDWAGDNEQFF